A single sample gave rise to the 10 T cell receptor beta chains below, sequenced in a study of T cell responses to AZD1222 COVID-19 vaccine. Data came from immunoSEQ multiplex PCR; TCRdb stores just in-frame clones and leaves some out. The repertoire has around 110,000 clones, 85% to 95% of them found once; the top ten carry approximately 3%. Source: peripheral blood, taken on day 0 of AZD1222 vaccination. The source is an adult in good health.

Only one count was recorded for this clone. J is TRBJ1-3 and V is TRBV30; TRBD1 might be the D (5 bases). V lost 3 bases and J lost 0, with 12 bases in between. The germline gives CDR1 GTSNPN, CDR2 SVGIG (reference sequence). There are 15 residues in the CDR3. The CDR3 nucleotides are TGTGCCTGGAGACGGGTGGGACGCTCTGGAAACACCATATATTTT. As protein: CAWRRVGRSGNTIYF.

In nucleotides, the CDR3 is TGTGCCAGCAGCCCGGGAGAGGGGTACAAGAATCAGCCCCAGCATTTT. It specifies CASSPGEGYKNQPQHF. This sequence joins TRBV3-1 (or the pseudogene TRBV3-2) and TRBJ1-5; TRBD1 might be the D (5 bases). This CDR3 has 16 amino acids. The V gene's germline CDR1 is LGHDT and CDR2 YNNKEL (reference sequence). Trimming stripped 4 bases from V and 4 bases from J, with 17 bases between.

The chain carries TRBV30 and TRBJ2-2; no firm D call. This CDR3 is 13 amino acids long. V was clipped by 5 bases and J by 3 bases, with 10 bases between them. Germline assignment: CDR1 GTSNPN and CDR2 SVGIG (reference sequence). The CDR3 protein is CAWSRRDTGELFF. Here the CDR3 DNA reads TGTGCCTGGTCAAGACGGGACACCGGGGAGCTGTTTTTT.

The chain is built from TRBV19 and TRBJ1-2; D unresolved. Per germline, CDR1 LNHDA and CDR2 SQIVND (reference sequence). Trimming removed 3 bases at V and 0 bases at J, with 11 bases between. The CDR3 length is 15 residues. The CDR3 loop reads CASSIGGAANYGYTF. In DNA, the CDR3 is TGTGCCAGTAGTATCGGCGGAGCTGCTAACTATGGCTACACCTTC.

This chain links TRBV29-1 with TRBJ1-5; 7 nucleotides line up with TRBD1. J lost 5 bases, V lost 4 bases, and 8 bases had no gene match. In germline, CDR1 is SQVTM, CDR2 ANQGSEA. This CDR3 is 14 amino acids long. CDR3: CSVASGGGHQPQHF. Here the CDR3 DNA reads TGCAGCGTTGCCTCAGGGGGAGGTCATCAGCCCCAGCATTTT.

The CDR3 is CASKTSGGRGNTEAFF. The CDR3 DNA is TGTGCCAGTAAAACTTCAGGGGGCCGGGGGAACACTGAAGCTTTCTTT. The V and J genes are TRBV19 and TRBJ1-1, with 8 bases lining up with TRBD1. This CDR3 comprises 16 residues. Trimming removed 7 bases from V and 1 base from J; junction bases left unmatched: 11. Germline V gene data show CDR1 as LNHDA and CDR2 as SQIVND (reference sequence).

This clone was recorded only once. V is TRBV3-1 (or the pseudogene TRBV3-2) and J is TRBJ1-6, with D maybe TRBD1 (6 bases). CDR1 and CDR2 (germline): LGHDT, YNNKEL (reference sequence). This CDR3 region has 17 residues. V shed 4 bases and J shed 9 bases, with 22 bases lying between them. The CDR3 sequence: CASSPWTALVTGSPLHF. The DNA for the CDR3 is TGTGCCAGCAGCCCCTGGACAGCCCTAGTTACGGGTTCACCCCTCCACTTT.

The chain couples TRBV29-1 to TRBJ1-1, with TRBD1 matching over 9 bases. Looked up from germline, CDR1 is SQVTM and CDR2 is ANQGSEA. The CDR3 has 13 amino acids. The trim removed 6 bases at V and 5 bases at J, leaving 7 bases unmatched. The CDR3 DNA sequence: TGCAGCGTGGACAGGGGAGTTTGGACTGAAGCTTTCTTT. It is translated as CSVDRGVWTEAFF.

The chain employs TRBV19 and TRBJ1-2; D might be TRBD1 (6 bases). This CDR3 region has 13 residues. The V end was cut by 4 bases, the J end by 4 bases, with 10 bases between. Per the germline V gene, CDR1 is LNHDA and CDR2 is SQIVND (reference sequence). The CDR3 loop is CASSRDKGYGYTF. The CDR3 DNA follows: TGTGCCAGTAGTAGGGACAAGGGCTATGGCTACACCTTC.

The genes are TRBV19 and TRBJ2-4; D might be TRBD2 (5 bases). The V end was cut by 5 bases, the J end by 0 bases, with 14 bases between. Per germline, CDR1 LNHDA and CDR2 SQIVND (reference sequence). The CDR3 has 16 residues. CDR3 coding DNA: TGTGCCAGTAGTGCCTGGCGAAGCGGAGCCAAAAACATTCAGTACTTC. Translated, it gives CASSAWRSGAKNIQYF.